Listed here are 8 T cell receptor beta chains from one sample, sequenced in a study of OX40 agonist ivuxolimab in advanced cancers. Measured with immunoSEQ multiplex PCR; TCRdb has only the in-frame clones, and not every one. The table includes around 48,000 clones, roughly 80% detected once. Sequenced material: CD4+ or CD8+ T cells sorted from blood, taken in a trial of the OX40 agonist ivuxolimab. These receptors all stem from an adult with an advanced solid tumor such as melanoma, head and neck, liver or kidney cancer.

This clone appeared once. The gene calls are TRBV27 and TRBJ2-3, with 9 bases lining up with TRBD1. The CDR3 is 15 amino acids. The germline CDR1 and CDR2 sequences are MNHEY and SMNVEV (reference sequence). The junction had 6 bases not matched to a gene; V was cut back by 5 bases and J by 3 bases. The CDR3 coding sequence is TGTGCCAGCAGTCAACAGGGGGCGCGGACAGATACGCAGTATTTT. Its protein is CASSQQGARTDTQYF.

This CDR3 is CASRETGFGNQPQHF. CDR3 bases: TGTGCCAGCAGGGAGACAGGGTTTGGCAATCAGCCCCAGCATTTT. The rearrangement uses TRBV2 and TRBJ1-5, with 7 nucleotides matching TRBD1. V lost 6 bases to trimming and J lost 2 bases; unmatched junction nucleotides: 7. The CDR3 has 15 amino acids. Germline-derived CDR1 and CDR2 are SNHLY and FYNNEI.

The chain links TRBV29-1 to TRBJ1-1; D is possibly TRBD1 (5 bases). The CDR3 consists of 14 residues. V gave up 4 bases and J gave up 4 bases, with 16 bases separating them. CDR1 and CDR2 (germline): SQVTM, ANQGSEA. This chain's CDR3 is CSVVPGRLGTEAFF. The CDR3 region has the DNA TGCAGCGTTGTTCCGGGGCGCTTGGGCACTGAAGCTTTCTTT.

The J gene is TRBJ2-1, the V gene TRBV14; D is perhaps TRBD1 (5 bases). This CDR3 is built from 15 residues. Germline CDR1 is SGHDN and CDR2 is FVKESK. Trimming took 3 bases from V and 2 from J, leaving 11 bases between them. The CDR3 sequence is CASSQARGPYNEQFF. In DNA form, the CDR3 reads TGTGCCAGCAGCCAGGCAAGGGGCCCCTACAATGAGCAGTTCTTC.

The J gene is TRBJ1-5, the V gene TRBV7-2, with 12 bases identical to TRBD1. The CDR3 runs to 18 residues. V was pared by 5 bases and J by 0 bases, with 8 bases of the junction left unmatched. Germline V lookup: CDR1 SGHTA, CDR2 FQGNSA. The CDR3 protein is CASSPRDRGLHSNQPQHF. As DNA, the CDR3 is TGTGCCAGCAGCCCCCGGGACAGGGGGCTTCATAGCAATCAGCCCCAGCATTTT.

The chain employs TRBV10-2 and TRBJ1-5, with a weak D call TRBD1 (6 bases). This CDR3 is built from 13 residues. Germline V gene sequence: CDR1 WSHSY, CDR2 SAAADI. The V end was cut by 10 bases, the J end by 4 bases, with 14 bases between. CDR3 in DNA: TGCGCCACCAAACAAGGGGGAAATCAGCCCCAGCATTTT. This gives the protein CATKQGGNQPQHF.

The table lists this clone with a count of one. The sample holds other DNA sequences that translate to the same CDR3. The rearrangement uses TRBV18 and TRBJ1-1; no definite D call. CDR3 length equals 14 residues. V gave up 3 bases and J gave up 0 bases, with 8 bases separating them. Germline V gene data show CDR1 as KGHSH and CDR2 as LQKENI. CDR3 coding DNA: TGTGCCAGCTCACCCCTACAGTTGAACACTGAAGCTTTCTTT. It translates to CASSPLQLNTEAFF.

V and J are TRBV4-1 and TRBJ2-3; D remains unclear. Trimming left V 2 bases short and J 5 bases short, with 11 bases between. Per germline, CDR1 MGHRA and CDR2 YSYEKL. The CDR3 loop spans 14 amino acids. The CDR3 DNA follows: TGCGCCAGCAGCCAACAAGGACCAGGAGATACGCAGTATTTT. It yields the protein CASSQQGPGDTQYF.